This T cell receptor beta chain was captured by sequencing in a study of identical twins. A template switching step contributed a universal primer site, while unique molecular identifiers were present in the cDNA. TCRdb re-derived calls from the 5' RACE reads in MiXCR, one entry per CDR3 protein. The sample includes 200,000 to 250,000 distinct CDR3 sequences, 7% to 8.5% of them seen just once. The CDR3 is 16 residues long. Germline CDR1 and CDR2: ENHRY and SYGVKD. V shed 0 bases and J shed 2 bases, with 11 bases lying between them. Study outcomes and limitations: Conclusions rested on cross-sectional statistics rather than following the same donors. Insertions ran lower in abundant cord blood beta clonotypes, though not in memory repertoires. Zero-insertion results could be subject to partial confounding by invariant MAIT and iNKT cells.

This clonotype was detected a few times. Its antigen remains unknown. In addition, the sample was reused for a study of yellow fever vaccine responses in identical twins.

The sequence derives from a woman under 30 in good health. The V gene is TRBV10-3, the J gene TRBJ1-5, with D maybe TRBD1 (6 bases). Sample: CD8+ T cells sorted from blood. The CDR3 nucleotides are TGTGCCATCAGTGAGTCCGGGGGCCCTGGCAATCAGCCCCAGCATTTT. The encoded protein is CAISESGGPGNQPQHF.